Sequencing of this T cell receptor beta chain was carried out in a study of blood T cell repertoires in COVID-19 (dated by TCRdb to 2020 to 2022). Context from the whole study: Collaborator samples came from the United States, Italy and Spain and covered acute and convalescent phases of COVID-19. The samples were drawn from two sources: the first 160 participants of the ongoing ImmuneRACE study, and 950 to 1,500 subjects contributed by 6 global collaborators. Deeply sampled blood TCRbeta repertoires from subjects exposed to, actively infected with, or recovered from COVID-19 were included in the dataset. The repertoires were released in a freely available public database intended as a resource for research on the immune response to SARS-CoV-2. The sample metadata nearly always contained a de-identified subject ID, COVID-19 status, age in years and sex. Where HLA class I and class II types were available, the types were taken from metadata supplied by the sample provider, not from assay-based typing. The prospective study material was composed of cDNA or gDNA derived from T cells, B-cell-depleted T cells, or PBMCs.

A remark on this clone: Its antigen is not yet known. No base qualities exist here, and no much larger clone lies one base off it.

Study-wide conclusions, independent of this receptor: Clinical and demographic metadata were provided uncurated, with the amount varying by source and participant.

TCRbeta CDR3 regions were amplified from genomic DNA using the immunoSEQ Assay, a bias-controlled multiplex PCR. The original pipeline was this. The number of nucleated cells in each sample was estimated from the amplification of reference gene primers within the assay. To quantify the absolute abundance of each unique TCRbeta CDR3 rearrangement, sequence reads were collapsed and filtered. For each sample, productive Simpson clonality was calculated as the square root of Simpson's diversity index over productive rearrangements. The clones in this table, taken by TCRdb from immuneACCESS, are in-frame only. Not every clone is retained; where verified, under half of the shortfall comes from an unresolved V gene, and the cause of the rest is unknown. The V and J calls and clone size are taken from that table; D and trimming were inferred from the DNA. Here the sample has tens of thousands of clones; around nine tenths occur a single time. The biggest ten clones account for 2% to 3% of the sample.

Each collaborating institution followed its own protocols to collect whole blood in K2EDTA tubes. For TCRbeta analysis, collaborator samples were shipped as frozen whole blood, as isolated PBMCs, or as DNA extracted from either sample type. Trimming takes 6 bases off V and 0 bases off J; junction bases not matched to a gene: 8. Based on the germline V gene, the CDR1 and CDR2 sequences are MDHEN and SYDVKM. The CDR3 starts with the cysteine, ends with the phenylalanine, and has 16 residues. Only the CDR3 portion is preserved as DNA: 48 bases, with reading frame beginning at the first base. The sequenced sample was peripheral blood. The sequence links TRBV28 to TRBJ1-3, with 7 bases in between that match TRBD1. This receptor was taken from a man aged 50 to 60 with acute or convalescent COVID-19. CDR3 reads: CASSISTGSSGNTIYF. The bases are TGTGCCAGCAGCATATCGACAGGGAGCTCTGGAAACACCATATATTTT. When the CDR3 is completed using the reference TRBV28 and TRBJ1-3 genes on either side, the full variable domain is DVKVTQSSRYLVKRTGEKVFLECVQDMDHENMFWYRQDPGLGLRLIYFSYDVKMKEKGDIPEGYSVSREKKERFSLILESASTNQTSMYLCASSISTGSSGNTIYFGEGSWLTVV.